This T cell receptor beta chain was identified in a study of shared clonotypes between healthy human individuals. Study information: Three CD4 naive, three CD4 memory, two CD8 naive and one CD8 memory plate were used per donor. Broader study findings: Apart from blood, nothing was sampled; tissue repertoires likely differ.

Across several immunoSEQ plates, the genomic DNA of each subset was split evenly. Clones were read by immunoSEQ multiplex PCR, and TCRdb kept only the in-frame ones, dropping some. This table has roughly 2.4 million clones, about 94% appearing once. Points on this clone: Its target is not known.

Trimming removed 5 bases at V and 8 bases at J, with 16 bases between. The germline V gene has CDR1 GTSNPN and CDR2 SVGIG (reference sequence). This CDR3 has 13 amino acids. The V and J genes are TRBV30 and TRBJ2-1; D is unresolved. The TCR sequence derives from a man aged 18 to 30 in good health. The sample taken for sequencing was naive CD4+ T cells sorted from blood. Subset denoted: CD45RA+ positively selected. For the CDR3, the DNA is TGTGCCTGGGGACCTCCCAACCCCCATGAGCAGTTCTTC. Translating gives CAWGPPNPHEQFF.